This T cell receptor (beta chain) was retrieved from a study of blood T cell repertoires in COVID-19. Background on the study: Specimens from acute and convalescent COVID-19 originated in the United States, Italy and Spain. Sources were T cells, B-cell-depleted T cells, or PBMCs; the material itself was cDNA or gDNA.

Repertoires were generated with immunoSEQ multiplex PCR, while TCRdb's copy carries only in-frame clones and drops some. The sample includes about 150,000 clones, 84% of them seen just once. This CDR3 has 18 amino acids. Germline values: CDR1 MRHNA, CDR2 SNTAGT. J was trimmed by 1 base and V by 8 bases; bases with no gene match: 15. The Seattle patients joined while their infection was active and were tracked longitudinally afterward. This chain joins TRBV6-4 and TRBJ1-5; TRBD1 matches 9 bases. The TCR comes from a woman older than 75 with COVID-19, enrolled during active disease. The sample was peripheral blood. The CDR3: CASLTGGQIHISNQPQHF. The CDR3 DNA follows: TGTGCCAGCTTGACAGGGGGACAGATCCATATAAGCAATCAGCCCCAGCATTTT.